A selection of T cell receptor beta chains follows, all from one sample in a study of beta chain features in type 1 diabetes. Here immunoSEQ multiplex PCR was the method, and the copy in TCRdb shows in-frame clones only, minus some. This table holds 65,000 to 85,000 clones, about 50% found once. What was sequenced was central memory CD4+ T cells from blood. Receptor source: a young man with type 1 diabetes. CDR3s leave out the opening cysteine and the closing phenylalanine or tryptophan.

>TRBV19|TRBJ2-2
ASSYRGRTGELF
>TRBV6-5|TRBJ2-1
ASSYWLAGGHNEQF
>TRBV2|TRBJ2-5
ASSRDSQETQY
>TRBV5-4|TRBJ2-3
ASSLGKRSDTQY
>TRBV29-1|TRBJ2-5
SVLLAGGTGTQY
>TRBV4-1|TRBJ1-1
ASSQMNLIRTDTEAF
>TRBV30|TRBJ1-2
AWSAVRGNFYGYT
>TRBV27|TRBJ1-2
ASSIIRPGGRPFGGYT
>TRBV6-1|TRBJ1-1
ASSETVFNTEAF
>TRBV5-1|TRBJ2-2
ASSLTESTGELF
>TRBV5-1|TRBJ2-5
ASSSAGLAGAQETQY
>TRBV2|TRBJ2-4
ASSGPGQEVKNIQY
>TRBV27|TRBJ1-1
ASKNRVATEAF
>TRBV27|TRBJ1-6
ASSLSVGSYNSPLH
>TRBV11-2|TRBJ2-5
ASSFSGEETQY
>TRBV6-5|TRBJ1-1
ASTTRDRGTEAF
>TRBV11-2|TRBJ2-1
ASSLSTIPEAGGNEQF
>TRBV30|TRBJ1-2
AVQAGLDRGFYGYT
>TRBV7-2|TRBJ2-5
ASSFSTGGLETQY
>TRBV7-9|TRBJ2-2
ASSQGGGQATGELF
>TRBV7-2|TRBJ2-7
ASSHLTSGGDYEQY
>TRBV10-3|TRBJ2-1
AITKDSGLAGDPLYNEQF
>TRBV5-1|TRBJ2-7
ASSLRTGASYEQY
>TRBV4-1|TRBJ1-5
ASSRSDPGNQPQH
>TRBV2|TRBJ1-1
ASSITGWGSRRNTEAF
>TRBV5-1|TRBJ1-4
ASSLEGSANEKLF
>TRBV11-2|TRBJ1-1
ASSPRGGTGVGTEAF
>TRBV4-1|TRBJ2-2
ASSQGSSNTGELF
>TRBV19|TRBJ2-7
ASSSGSTYEQY
>TRBV7-2|TRBJ2-3
ASSYDWPPDTQY
>TRBV11-3|TRBJ1-4
ASSFGQTNEKLF
>TRBV5-1|TRBJ2-3
ASSLGWRVDTQY
>TRBV7-9|TRBJ2-5
ASSRGTGQETQY
>TRBV6-6|TRBJ2-5
ASSYGAVQETQY
>TRBV2|TRBJ2-7
ASSTTGYEQY
>TRBV7-2|TRBJ1-1
ASSFLDRGAF
>TRBV7-7|TRBJ2-5
ASSSGVQETQY
>TRBV2|TRBJ2-2
ASSMGPVGELF
>TRBV7-8|TRBJ2-3
ASSLRRSPSTDTQY
>TRBV11-2|TRBJ2-2
ASSLLPSAGELF
>TRBV5-1|TRBJ2-2
ASRLRETGELF
>TRBV15|TRBJ1-1
ATRFASFWGRVTEAF
>TRBV10-3|TRBJ2-1
AIDSGGASGTNEQF
>TRBV6-5|TRBJ2-1
ASSYADREQF
>TRBV11-2|TRBJ2-3
ASSPGRSTDTQY
>TRBV5-1|TRBJ1-1
ASSLGEVDSEAF
>TRBV28|TRBJ2-2
ASVRSGGNTGELF
>TRBV19|TRBJ2-5
ASARGAKETQY
>TRBV15|TRBJ1-1
ATSGQGGAEAF
>TRBV30|TRBJ1-2
AWSVGIGGIYGYT
>TRBV6-6|TRBJ2-5
ASSYSTETQY
>TRBV6-1|TRBJ1-1
ASWSGGWNTEAF
>TRBV2|TRBJ1-2
ASSTGTGGGYGYT